A single sample is the source of the 27 T cell receptor beta chains below, sequenced in a study of control samples from healthy donors and cancer patients. Assay used: immunoSEQ multiplex PCR; TCRdb lists only in-frame clones, some missing. The sample shows more than 75,000 clones, approximately 84% of them seen only once. The sample consisted of PBMCs. The receptors come from a man between 65 and 85 years old with lung cancer.

V is TRBV3-1 (or the pseudogene TRBV3-2) and J is TRBJ2-1; maybe TRBD2 (6 bases). This CDR3 is 14 amino acids long. V dropped 7 bases and J dropped 5 bases, with 15 bases sitting between them. Looked up from germline, CDR1 is LGHDT and CDR2 is YNNKEL (reference sequence). The CDR3 loop reads CASNDPGLNNEQFF. DNA of the CDR3: TGTGCCAGCAACGATCCGGGACTCAACAATGAGCAGTTCTTC.

The gene calls are TRBV24-1 and TRBJ2-7; TRBD1 agrees at 7 bases. Losses at the gene ends were 3 bases for V and 4 bases for J; bases not matched to a gene: 5. This CDR3 has 14 residues. Germline V CDR1 and CDR2: KGHDR, SFDVKD. The CDR3 DNA is TGTGCCACCAGTGATGGGACAGTACCTTACGAGCAGTACTTC. Amino acids: CATSDGTVPYEQYF.

The chain has TRBV6-2 or TRBV6-3 and TRBJ1-1; TRBD1 agrees at 8 bases. V lost 5 bases to trimming and J lost 9 bases; unmatched junction nucleotides: 8. Germline assignment: CDR1 MNHEY and CDR2 SVGEGT. The CDR3 covers 13 residues. The CDR3 region is CASSTGSRGQAFF. The DNA for the CDR3 is TGTGCCAGCAGTACCGGCTCCAGGGGGCAAGCTTTCTTT.

The rearrangement uses TRBV6-2 or TRBV6-3 and TRBJ1-2; maybe TRBD1 (6 bases). CDR3 size: 12 residues. Looked up from germline, CDR1 is MNHEY and CDR2 is SVGEGT. The V end lost 4 bases, the J end lost 7 bases, and 10 bases lay between the germline ends. In DNA form, the CDR3 reads TGTGCCAGCAGTTTCACAGGGTTTGGCTACACCTTC. Residues: CASSFTGFGYTF.

The J gene is TRBJ2-7, the V gene TRBV14, with 16 bases matching TRBD2. The CDR3 has 20 amino acids. With 0 bases clipped from V and 1 base from J, the junction kept 9 bases outside the gene matches. Per the germline V gene, CDR1 is SGHDN and CDR2 is FVKESK. The CDR3 DNA is TGTGCCAGCAGCCAAGATCTTGCTGGGACTAGCGGGGGGGTATCCTACGAGCAGTACTTC. Its translation is CASSQDLAGTSGGVSYEQYF.

This sequence joins TRBV30 and TRBJ2-7, with D possibly being TRBD1 or TRBD2 (6 bases each). The CDR3 covers 12 residues. V was pared by 4 bases and J by 3 bases, with 10 bases between. Germline CDR1 reads GTSNPN; CDR2 reads SVGIG (reference sequence). Written as DNA, the CDR3 is TGTGCCTGGAAGGGGGGCAACTACGAGCAGTACTTC. This encodes CAWKGGNYEQYF.

A single count supports this clone. The rearrangement links TRBV6-5 to TRBJ1-3; 9 positions match TRBD1. The CDR3 is 15 residues long. Losses at the gene ends were 6 bases for V and 2 bases for J; bases not matched to a gene: 5. Germline V gene sequence: CDR1 MNHEY, CDR2 SVGAGI. The chain's CDR3 is CASRDDRGTGNTIYF. CDR3 sequence (DNA): TGTGCCAGCAGGGACGACAGGGGGACTGGAAACACCATATATTTT.

This clone showed up just a few times. The chain employs TRBV7-9 and TRBJ2-5; D not resolved. Germline loops: CDR1 SEHNR, CDR2 FQNEAQ (reference sequence). This CDR3 is built from 13 residues. The V end lost 8 bases, the J end lost 4 bases, and 14 bases lay between the germline ends. CDR3 sequence reads: CASGNGPGETQYF. The CDR3 region has the DNA TGTGCCAGCGGCAATGGACCCGGAGAGACCCAGTACTTC. Filled out from reference TRBV7-9 and TRBJ2-5, the complete variable domain reads DTGVSQNPRHKITKRGQNVTFRCDPISEHNRLYWYRQTLGQGPEFLTYFQNEAQLEKSRLLSDRFSAERPKGSFSTLEIQRTEQGDSAMYLCASGNGPGETQYFGPGTRLLVL.

This chain uses TRBV9 with TRBJ1-1, with 10 bases fitting TRBD1. CDR1 is SGDLS, CDR2 YYNGEE, per germline. The CDR3 extends over 15 amino acids. The V and J ends lost 3 bases and 6 bases, in that order; junction bases with no gene match: 8. CDR3 DNA sequence: TGTGCCAGCAGCGCATTACCGGGACAGGGGTCTGAAGCTTTCTTT. Residues: CASSALPGQGSEAFF.

The count of this clone is one. The rearrangement joins TRBV7-3 to TRBJ2-1; 8 bases map to TRBD1. CDR1 and CDR2 (germline): SGHTA, FQGTGA. The CDR3 has 15 residues. J gave up 4 bases and V 5 bases, and 7 bases lay outside the gene matches. The CDR3 loop is CASSLGTGQYNEQFF. The DNA of the CDR3 is TGTGCCAGCAGCCTAGGGACAGGCCAGTACAATGAGCAGTTCTTC.

V usage is TRBV23-1 and J usage is TRBJ1-1; 8 positions match TRBD1. TRBV23-1 is an ORF for which the function is uncertain. J lost 0 bases, V lost 1 base, and 10 bases had no gene match. The CDR3 sequence is 18 residues long. CDR3 amino acids: CASSQYPGQVSMNTEAFF. Here the CDR3 DNA reads TGCGCCAGCAGTCAATATCCGGGACAGGTATCTATGAACACTGAAGCTTTCTTT.

V gene TRBV19 combines with J gene TRBJ1-3; possibly TRBD1 for D (6 bases). Trimming removed 6 bases at V and 0 bases at J, with 12 bases between. This CDR3 comprises 15 residues. CDR1 LNHDA and CDR2 SQIVND come from the germline V gene (reference sequence). The CDR3 loop reads CASRVGGGSGNTIYF. CDR3 sequence (DNA): TGTGCCAGTAGAGTCGGAGGGGGCTCTGGAAACACCATATATTTT.

The chain carries TRBV7-2 and TRBJ2-7; D is tentatively TRBD1 or TRBD2 (5 bases each). The V gene lost 5 bases and the J gene lost 1 base, with 15 bases spanning the gap. The CDR3 extends over 15 amino acids. The germline V gene encodes CDR1 SGHTA and CDR2 FQGNSA. CDR3 amino acids: CASSPFTGPSYEQYF. Written as DNA, the CDR3 is TGTGCCAGCAGCCCTTTTACGGGGCCGTCCTACGAGCAGTACTTC.

The J gene is TRBJ2-5, the V gene TRBV9; D is ambiguous. Germline V gene sequence: CDR1 SGDLS, CDR2 YYNGEE. V was shortened by 0 bases and J by 5 bases, with 14 bases between the two germline ends. This CDR3 has 15 residues. The CDR3 DNA reads TGTGCCAGCAGCGTAGTGGCAGGCGGTGGGGAGACCCAGTACTTC. Translating it yields CASSVVAGGGETQYF. The full variable domain, completed using reference TRBV9 and TRBJ2-5, is DSGVTQTPKHLITATGQRVTLRCSPRSGDLSVYWYQQSLDQGLQFLIQYYNGEERAKGNILERFSAQQFPDLHSELNLSSLELGDSALYFCASSVVAGGGETQYFGPGTRLLVL.

The sample holds a few counts of this clone. This chain connects TRBV6-1 to TRBJ2-7, with no clear D. The germline V gene encodes CDR1 MNHNS and CDR2 SASEGT. V lost 2 bases, J lost 2 bases, and 10 bases lay in between. The CDR3 has 14 amino acids. In nucleotides, the CDR3 is TGTGCCAGCAGTGAAACTGTGGAACCCTACGAGCAGTACTTC. Residues: CASSETVEPYEQYF.

This chain uses TRBV5-1 with TRBJ2-3, with TRBD1 identical over 9 bases. In germline, CDR1 is SGHRS, CDR2 YFSETQ. The CDR3 is made up of 15 amino acids. The V segment lost 3 bases and the J segment 5 bases; nucleotides outside the gene matches: 7. CDR3 sequence: CASSWGDRDRDTQYF. The CDR3 region has the DNA TGCGCCAGCAGCTGGGGGGACAGGGATCGAGATACGCAGTATTTT.

V and J are TRBV14 and TRBJ2-1, with 14 bases lining up with TRBD2. Germline assignment: CDR1 SGHDN and CDR2 FVKESK. The CDR3 has 20 residues. The junction had 10 bases not matched to a gene; V was cut back by 0 bases and J by 3 bases. The CDR3 nucleotides are TGTGCCAGCAGCCAAGACAAATCCGGGACTAGCGGGGGCCGCTACAATGAGCAGTTCTTC. Translated, it gives CASSQDKSGTSGGRYNEQFF.

This sequence joins TRBV19 and TRBJ1-2, with D uncertain. Germline loops: CDR1 LNHDA, CDR2 SQIVND (reference sequence). The CDR3 is 11 amino acids. The germline V and J ends were trimmed by 11 bases and 14 bases, with 21 bases remaining between them. DNA for the CDR3: TGTGCCTTCAAGCCAACCCCGGCGGGAACCTTC. Translating gives CAFKPTPAGTF.

V usage is TRBV30 and J usage is TRBJ1-5; tentative D call: TRBD1 (6 bases). The CDR3 length is 13 residues. V was shortened by 0 bases and J by 7 bases, with 10 bases between the two germline ends. Per the germline V gene, CDR1 is GTSNPN and CDR2 is SVGIG (reference sequence). The CDR3 DNA reads TGTGCCTGGAGTGTCCAGGGGCGGCAGCCCCAGCATTTT. Protein: CAWSVQGRQPQHF.

The gene calls are TRBV28 and TRBJ1-2; D gene uncertain. The CDR3 covers 12 residues. V gave up 2 bases and J gave up 7 bases, with 8 bases separating them. Germline values: CDR1 MDHEN, CDR2 SYDVKM. The CDR3 is CASSLSMGGYTF. For the CDR3, the DNA is TGTGCCAGCAGTTTAAGCATGGGTGGCTACACCTTC.

This clone was picked up one time. V is TRBV5-1 and J is TRBJ1-2; D might be TRBD1 (6 bases). The CDR3 is 14 residues long. Trimming removed 5 bases at V and 4 bases at J, with 15 bases between. The germline V gene has CDR1 SGHRS and CDR2 YFSETQ. The chain's CDR3 is CASRDRALGYGYTF. The CDR3 DNA follows: TGCGCCAGCAGGGACAGAGCTCTTGGCTATGGCTACACCTTC.

The V gene is TRBV20-1, the J gene TRBJ1-1, with D unclear. CDR3 length equals 10 residues. The ends were cut back, 3 bases at V and 5 bases at J, with 4 bases in the middle. Germline CDR1 is DFQATT and CDR2 is SNEGSKA (reference sequence). The CDR3 DNA sequence: TGCAGTGCTAGTCAAACTGAAGCTTTCTTT. Translated: CSASQTEAFF.

The chain joins TRBV28 to TRBJ2-5, with 7 bases fitting TRBD2. The CDR3 loop spans 15 amino acids. V lost 1 base, J lost 1 base, and 3 bases stayed unmatched. Germline V CDR1 and CDR2: MDHEN, SYDVKM. The CDR3 reads CASSLLGGGQETQYF. CDR3 nucleotides: TGTGCCAGCAGTTTATTGGGGGGGGGCCAAGAGACCCAGTACTTC.

Here the CDR3 reads CASSLGPNTGELFF. The CDR3 nucleotides are TGTGCCAGCAGCTTAGGGCCAAACACCGGGGAGCTGTTTTTT. This sequence joins TRBV11-3 and TRBJ2-2; D gene uncertain. Trimming took off 1 base at V and 2 bases at J, with 5 bases between the two ends. In germline, CDR1 is SGHNT, CDR2 YENEEA. CDR3 length: 14 residues.

This chain joins TRBV6-6 and TRBJ1-6; 11 positions match TRBD1. This CDR3 is built from 15 residues. Germline CDR1 reads MNHNY; CDR2 reads SVGAGI (reference sequence). V shed 2 bases and J 14 bases; nucleotides not matched to a gene: 8. The CDR3 loop reads CASSYVGQGALTLHF. CDR3 in DNA: TGTGCCAGCAGTTACGTAGGACAGGGGGCTCTAACCCTCCACTTT.

This clone was recorded only once. V usage is TRBV30 and J usage is TRBJ1-2, with 7 bases identical to TRBD1. Germline CDR1 reads GTSNPN; CDR2 reads SVGIG (reference sequence). V was pared by 7 bases and J by 10 bases, with 12 bases of the junction left unmatched. The CDR3 is 12 amino acids. This CDR3 reads CASTRGLGPYTF. CDR3 bases: TGTGCCTCCACTAGGGGGCTGGGGCCCTACACCTTC.

V usage is TRBV4-2 and J usage is TRBJ1-2; unclear D gene. Trimming stripped 0 bases from V and 1 base from J, with 9 bases between. This CDR3 is built from 15 residues. CDR1 and CDR2 (germline): LGHNA, YNFKEQ. CDR3 DNA: TGTGCCAGCAGCCAAGATAAGGAGTTTAACTATGGCTACACCTTC. Translating it yields CASSQDKEFNYGYTF.